Presented here are 15 T cell receptor beta chains from one specimen sequenced in a study of cytomegalovirus exposure and HLA in healthy donors (TCRdb year 2017). The protocol used for the library was the immunoSEQ multiplex PCR assay. A mixture of 60 forward primers for TCR Vbeta segments and 13 reverse primers for TCR Jbeta segments was used in the multiplex PCR. Held by TCRdb, this immuneACCESS table contains in-frame sequences only and omits some clones. Under half of the omission traces to an unresolved V gene where checked; the cause of the rest is unknown. Present in this sample are 200,000 or so clones, roughly 80% of which were seen just once. The leading ten clones occupy around 3% of the sample. Sequences were obtained from PBMCs. The receptors were sampled from a man between 25 and 39 years old in good health and CMV-seronegative.

The rearrangement joins TRBV28 to TRBJ1-5; 10 bases match TRBD1. Germline trimming cut 6 bases from V and 3 bases from J; bases unmatched to any gene: 2. The CDR3 totals 14 residues. CDR1 is MDHEN, CDR2 SYDVKM, per germline. This CDR3 is CASRGQGNNQPQHF. DNA of the CDR3: TGTGCCAGCAGGGGACAGGGGAACAATCAGCCCCAGCATTTT.

The CDR3 protein is CASGKDRGYNEQFF. In DNA form, the CDR3 reads TGCGCCAGCGGTAAGGACAGGGGATACAATGAGCAGTTCTTC. The rearrangement links TRBV5-1 to TRBJ2-1, with TRBD1 identical over 9 bases. This CDR3 is 14 amino acids long. V trimming: 7 bases; J trimming: 4 bases; junction bases outside the gene matches: 6. Looked up from germline, CDR1 is SGHRS and CDR2 is YFSETQ.

This clone was recorded once. V gene TRBV6-5 combines with J gene TRBJ2-7; D is possibly TRBD2 (5 bases). This CDR3 is built from 13 residues. V shed 2 bases and J shed 3 bases, with 8 bases lying between them. Germline CDR1 reads MNHEY; CDR2 reads SVGAGI. The CDR3 reads CASSYDRGYEQYF. The CDR3, as DNA: TGTGCCAGCAGTTACGATCGGGGCTACGAGCAGTACTTC.

The V and J genes are TRBV4-1 and TRBJ1-6; D is uncertain. The V end lost 6 bases, the J end lost 8 bases, and 17 bases lay between the germline ends. Germline V gives CDR1 MGHRA, CDR2 YSYEKL. This CDR3 comprises 15 residues. CDR3 bases: TGCGCCAGCAGGCGGGAACCCCCTAGGGATTCACCCCTCCACTTT. As protein: CASRREPPRDSPLHF.

The rearrangement uses TRBV7-6 and TRBJ2-5, with D maybe TRBD1 (6 bases). CDR3 length equals 14 residues. Trimming pared 5 bases from V and 4 bases from J, leaving 14 bases between. The germline V gene has CDR1 SGHVS and CDR2 FNYEAQ. The CDR3 DNA is TGTGCCAGCAGCCGTATTACCAGGGGAGAGACCCAGTACTTC. It encodes CASSRITRGETQYF.

This clone was seen only once. The gene calls are TRBV9 and TRBJ2-7, with 10 bases identical to TRBD1. This CDR3 has 13 amino acids. Germline assignment: CDR1 SGDLS and CDR2 YYNGEE. J gave up 6 bases and V 3 bases, and 3 bases lay outside the gene matches. Here the CDR3 DNA reads TGTGCCAGCAGCGGAAGGACAGGGGGCGAGCAGTACTTC. Translation: CASSGRTGGEQYF.

This chain joins TRBV29-1 and TRBJ1-4; D unclear. Germline V gene data show CDR1 as SQVTM and CDR2 as ANQGSEA. The CDR3 has 14 residues. V was cut by 6 bases and J by 7 bases, with 18 bases left in between. CDR3 region: CSVGETWTSEKLFF. For the CDR3, the DNA is TGCAGCGTCGGGGAAACGTGGACGAGTGAAAAACTGTTTTTT.

V gene TRBV5-5 combines with J gene TRBJ1-2; 7 bases align to TRBD1. CDR3 length equals 13 residues. The trim removed 3 bases at V and 5 bases at J, leaving 4 bases unmatched. CDR1 SGHKS and CDR2 YYEKEE come from the germline V gene (reference sequence). CDR3 region: CASSSGTEYGYTF. The CDR3 nucleotides are TGTGCCAGCAGCTCCGGGACAGAATATGGCTACACCTTC.

The chain couples TRBV20-1 to TRBJ2-7, with D maybe TRBD2 (5 bases). CDR1 and CDR2 from the germline V gene are DFQATT and SNEGSKA (reference sequence). This CDR3 has 11 residues. Trimming removed 4 bases at V and 13 bases at J, with 17 bases between. CDR3 sequence: CSATSSTRTYF. In DNA, the CDR3 is TGCAGTGCTACCTCTAGCACACGAACCTACTTC.

The V call is TRBV5-1, the J call TRBJ1-2; 8 nucleotides align to TRBD1. The CDR3 runs 14 residues. V gave up 4 bases and J gave up 8 bases; unmatched junction bases: 10. CDR1 and CDR2 from the germline V gene are SGHRS and YFSETQ. The CDR3 region has the DNA TGCGCCAGCAGCCAAACTCAGACAGGGGTAGGCTACACCTTC. Encoded protein: CASSQTQTGVGYTF. The variable domain in full, completed from reference TRBV5-1 and TRBJ1-2, reads KAGVTQTPRYLIKTRGQQVTLSCSPISGHRSVSWYQQTPGQGLQFLFEYFSETQRNKGNFPGRFSGRQFSNSRSEMNVSTLELGDSALYLCASSQTQTGVGYTFGSGTRLTVV.

This clone was recorded a few times. CDR3 bases: TGCGCCAGCAGCCCGGGAGACCAGTACCAAGAGACCCAGTACTTC. It encodes CASSPGDQYQETQYF. The rearrangement uses TRBV5-1 and TRBJ2-5; D might be TRBD2 (6 bases). Trimming cost V 4 bases and J 0 bases, with 13 bases left between them. The length of the CDR3 is 15 residues. Germline values: CDR1 SGHRS, CDR2 YFSETQ.

The chain is built from TRBV29-1 and TRBJ2-5; 7 bases align to TRBD1. The better agreement between TRBJ2-7 and the DNA end casts doubt on the J call. The V gene's germline CDR1 is SQVTM and CDR2 ANQGSEA. The CDR3 extends over 12 amino acids. The DNA for the CDR3 is TGCAGCGTTGATACAGGGGTACACGAGCAGTACTTC. This encodes CSVDTGVHEQYF.

This clone was counted a single time. This chain uses TRBV13 with TRBJ2-3, with 9 nucleotides matching TRBD2. Germline V lookup: CDR1 PRHDT, CDR2 FYEKMQ (reference sequence). The CDR3 runs 17 residues. V was pared by 5 bases and J by 10 bases, with 19 bases of the junction left unmatched. The CDR3 nucleotides read TGTGCCAGCAGCGAAAAACCAGCGGGGGGACCCTTGGGTGCGCAGTATTTT. It translates to CASSEKPAGGPLGAQYF.

The genes are TRBV7-8 and TRBJ1-2; a possible D gene is TRBD1 (6 bases). Per germline, CDR1 SGHVS and CDR2 FQNEAQ. This CDR3 spans 13 amino acids. Trimming took 2 bases from V and 4 from J, leaving 8 bases between them. The CDR3 DNA follows: TGTGCCAGCAGCTTAAAACAGGGCTATGGCTACACCTTC. It yields the protein CASSLKQGYGYTF.

The V and J genes are TRBV2 and TRBJ2-2; perhaps TRBD2 as D (6 bases). The CDR3 length is 13 residues. Germline V gene sequence: CDR1 SNHLY, CDR2 FYNNEI. The germline V and J ends were trimmed by 4 bases and 6 bases, with 9 bases remaining between them. CDR3 region: CASSGRGSGELFF. Here the CDR3 DNA reads TGTGCCAGCAGTGGTCGGGGGTCCGGGGAGCTGTTTTTT. Full variable domain (remainder filled in from reference TRBV2 and TRBJ2-2): EPEVTQTPSHQVTQMGQEVILRCVPISNHLYFYWYRQILGQKVEFLVSFYNNEISEKSEIFDDQFSVERPDGSNFTLKIRSTKLEDSAMYFCASSGRGSGELFFGEGSRLTVL.